This T cell receptor beta chain stems from a study of CD8+ T cells in alopecia areata. Whole-study context: Percentage of affected scalp area was the basis on which treated patients' severity was scored.

Worth noting for this clone: The antigen is not known.

Whole-study results and caveats: The study found TCR sharing across patients less clear than in mice, possibly for HLA reasons.

Germline values: CDR1 MNHNS, CDR2 SASEGT. V lost 5 bases to trimming and J lost 3 bases, with 8 bases between them. This CDR3 has 13 residues. Isolated RNA was reverse transcribed into cDNA used as the sequencing template. The method was immunoSEQ multiplex PCR; TCRdb's version includes in-frame clones alone and lacks a portion of them. Here the sample spans about 110,000 clones, 84% being singletons. As to treatment: oral pan-JAK inhibitor, 5-10 mg twice daily. The sequenced sample was CD8+ T cells sorted from blood, obtained at week 24, from a patient treated with tofacitinib. The rearrangement uses TRBV6-1 and TRBJ1-5; D remains unclear. The source of this sequence is a human donor with alopecia areata. The DNA of the CDR3 is TGTGCCAGCAGTCTGTTGCTCAATCAGCCCCAGCATTTT. Translation: CASSLLLNQPQHF.